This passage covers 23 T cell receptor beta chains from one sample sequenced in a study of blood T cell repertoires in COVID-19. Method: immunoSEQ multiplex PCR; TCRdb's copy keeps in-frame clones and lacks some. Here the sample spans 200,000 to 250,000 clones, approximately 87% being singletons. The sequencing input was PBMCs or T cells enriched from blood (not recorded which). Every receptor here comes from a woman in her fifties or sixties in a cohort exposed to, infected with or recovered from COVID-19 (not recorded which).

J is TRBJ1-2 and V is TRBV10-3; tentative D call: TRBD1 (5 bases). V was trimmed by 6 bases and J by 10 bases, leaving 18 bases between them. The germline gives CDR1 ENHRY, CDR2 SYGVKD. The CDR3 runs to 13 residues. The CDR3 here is CAIRTDSPFAYTF. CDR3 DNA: TGTGCCATCAGAACCGACAGTCCTTTCGCCTACACCTTC.

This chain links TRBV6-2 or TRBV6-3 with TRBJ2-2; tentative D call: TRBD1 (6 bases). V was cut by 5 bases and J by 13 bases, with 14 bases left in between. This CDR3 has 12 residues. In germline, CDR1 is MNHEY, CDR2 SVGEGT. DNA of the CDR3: TGTGCCAGCAGTGAGAGGGGGTTGGGGCTGTTTTTT. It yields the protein CASSERGLGLFF.

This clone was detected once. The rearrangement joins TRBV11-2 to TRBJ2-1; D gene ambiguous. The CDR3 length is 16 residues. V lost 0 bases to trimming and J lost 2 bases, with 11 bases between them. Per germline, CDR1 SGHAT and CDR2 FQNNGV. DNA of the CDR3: TGTGCCAGCAGCTTAGATCGAGCTCCCGCCTACAATGAGCAGTTCTTC. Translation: CASSLDRAPAYNEQFF.

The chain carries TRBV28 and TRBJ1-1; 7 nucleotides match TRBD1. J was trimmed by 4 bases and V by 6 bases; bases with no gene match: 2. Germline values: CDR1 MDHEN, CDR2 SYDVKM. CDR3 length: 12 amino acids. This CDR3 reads CASRSGGTEAFF. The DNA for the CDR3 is TGTGCCAGCAGGTCAGGGGGCACTGAAGCTTTCTTT.

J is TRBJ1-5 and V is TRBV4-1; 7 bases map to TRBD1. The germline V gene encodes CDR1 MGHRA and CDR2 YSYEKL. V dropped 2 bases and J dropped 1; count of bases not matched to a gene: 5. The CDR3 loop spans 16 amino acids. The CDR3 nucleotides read TGCGCCAGCAGCCAACCTCAGGACAGGAGCAATCAGCCCCAGCATTTT. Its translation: CASSQPQDRSNQPQHF.

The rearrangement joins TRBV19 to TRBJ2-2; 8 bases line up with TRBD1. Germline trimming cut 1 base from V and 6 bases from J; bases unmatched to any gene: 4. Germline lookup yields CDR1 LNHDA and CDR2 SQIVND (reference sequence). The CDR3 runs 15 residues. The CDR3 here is CASSIVGQGSGELFF. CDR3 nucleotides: TGTGCCAGTAGTATAGTTGGACAGGGTTCCGGGGAGCTGTTTTTT.

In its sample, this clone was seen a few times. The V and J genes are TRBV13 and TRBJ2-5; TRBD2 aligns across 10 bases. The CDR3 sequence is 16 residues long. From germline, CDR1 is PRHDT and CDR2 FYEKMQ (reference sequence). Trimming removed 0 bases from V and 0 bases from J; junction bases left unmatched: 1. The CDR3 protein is CASSLGSGGHQETQYF. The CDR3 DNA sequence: TGTGCCAGCAGCTTAGGTAGCGGGGGGCACCAAGAGACCCAGTACTTC.

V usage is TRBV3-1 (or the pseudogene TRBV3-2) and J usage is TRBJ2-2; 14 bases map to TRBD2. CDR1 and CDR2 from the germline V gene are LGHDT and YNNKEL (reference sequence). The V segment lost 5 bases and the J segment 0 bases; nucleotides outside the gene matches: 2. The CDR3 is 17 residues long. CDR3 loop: CASSGTSGGSNTGELFF. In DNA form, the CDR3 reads TGTGCCAGCAGCGGGACTAGCGGGGGATCGAACACCGGGGAGCTGTTTTTT.

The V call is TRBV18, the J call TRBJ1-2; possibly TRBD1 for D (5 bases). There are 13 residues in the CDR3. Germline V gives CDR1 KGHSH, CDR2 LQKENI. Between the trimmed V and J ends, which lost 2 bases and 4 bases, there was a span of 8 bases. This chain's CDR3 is CASSPDRTYGYTF. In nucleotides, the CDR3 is TGTGCCAGCTCACCAGACAGAACCTATGGCTACACCTTC.

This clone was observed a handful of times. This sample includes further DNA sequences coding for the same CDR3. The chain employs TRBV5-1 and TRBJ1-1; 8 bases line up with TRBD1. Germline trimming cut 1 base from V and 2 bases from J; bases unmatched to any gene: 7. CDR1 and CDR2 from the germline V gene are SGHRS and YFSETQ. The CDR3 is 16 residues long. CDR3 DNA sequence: TGCGCCAGCAGCTTGAGGGCAGGGGGCGCCAACACTGAAGCTTTCTTT. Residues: CASSLRAGGANTEAFF.

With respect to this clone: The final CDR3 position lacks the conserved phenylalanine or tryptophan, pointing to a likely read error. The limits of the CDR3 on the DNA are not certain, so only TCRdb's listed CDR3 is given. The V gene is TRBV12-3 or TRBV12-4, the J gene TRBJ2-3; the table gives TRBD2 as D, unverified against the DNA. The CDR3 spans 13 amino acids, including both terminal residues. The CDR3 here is CASSSGLAGGRPL.

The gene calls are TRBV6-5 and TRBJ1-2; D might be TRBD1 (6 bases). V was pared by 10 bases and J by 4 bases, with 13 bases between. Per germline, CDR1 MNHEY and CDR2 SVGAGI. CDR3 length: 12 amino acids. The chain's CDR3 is CATTLRGYGYTF. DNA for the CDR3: TGTGCCACCACCCTCAGGGGCTATGGCTACACCTTC.

The CDR3 loop is CASSLSTDYEQYF. The CDR3 DNA is TGTGCCAGCAGCCTCTCGACAGACTACGAGCAGTACTTC. The chain carries TRBV3-1 (or the pseudogene TRBV3-2) and TRBJ2-7; D might be TRBD1 (5 bases). V was trimmed by 4 bases and J by 3 bases, leaving 10 bases between them. Germline V gene sequence: CDR1 LGHDT, CDR2 YNNKEL (reference sequence). CDR3 size: 13 residues.

DNA for the CDR3: TGCGCCAGCAGCTCAGCACAGGCGAGCTACAATGAGCAGTTCTTC. Its translation: CASSSAQASYNEQFF. The rearrangement uses TRBV5-1 and TRBJ2-1; the D gene is possibly TRBD1 (5 bases). The V gene's germline CDR1 is SGHRS and CDR2 YFSETQ. This CDR3 spans 15 amino acids. The V and J ends lost 3 bases and 3 bases respectively, with 13 bases between them. Variable domain in full (rest from reference TRBV5-1 and TRBJ2-1): KAGVTQTPRYLIKTRGQQVTLSCSPISGHRSVSWYQQTPGQGLQFLFEYFSETQRNKGNFPGRFSGRQFSNSRSEMNVSTLELGDSALYLCASSSAQASYNEQFFGPGTRLTVL.

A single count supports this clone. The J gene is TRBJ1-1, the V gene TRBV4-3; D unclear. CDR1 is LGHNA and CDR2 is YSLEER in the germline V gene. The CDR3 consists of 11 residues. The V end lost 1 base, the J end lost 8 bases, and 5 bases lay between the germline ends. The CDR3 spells CASSQGREAFF. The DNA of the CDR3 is TGCGCCAGCAGCCAAGGCCGGGAAGCTTTCTTT.

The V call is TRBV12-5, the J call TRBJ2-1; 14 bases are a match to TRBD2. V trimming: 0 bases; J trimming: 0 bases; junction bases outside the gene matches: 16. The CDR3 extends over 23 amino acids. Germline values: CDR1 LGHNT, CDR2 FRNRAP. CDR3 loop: CASGLVPRTSGGLRRSSYNEQFF. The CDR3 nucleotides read TGTGCTAGTGGTTTGGTACCCCGGACTAGCGGGGGGCTAAGGAGGAGCTCCTACAATGAGCAGTTCTTC. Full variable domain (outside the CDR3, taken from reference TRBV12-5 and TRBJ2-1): DARVTQTPRHKVTEMGQEVTMRCQPILGHNTVFWYRQTMMQGLELLAYFRNRAPLDDSGMPKDRFSAEMPDATLATLKIQPSEPRDSAVYFCASGLVPRTSGGLRRSSYNEQFFGPGTRLTVL.

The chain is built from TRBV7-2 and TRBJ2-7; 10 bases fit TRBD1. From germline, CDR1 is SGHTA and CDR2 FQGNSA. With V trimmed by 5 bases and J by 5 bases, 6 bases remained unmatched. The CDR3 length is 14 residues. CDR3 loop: CASSMDRGSDEQYF. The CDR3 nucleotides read TGTGCCAGCAGCATGGACAGGGGGTCTGACGAGCAGTACTTC.

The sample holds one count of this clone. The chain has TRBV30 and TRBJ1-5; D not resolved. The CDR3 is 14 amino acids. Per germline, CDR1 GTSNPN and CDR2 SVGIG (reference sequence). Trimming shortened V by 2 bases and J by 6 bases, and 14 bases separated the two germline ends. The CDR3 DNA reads TGTGCCTGGAGTACCCAACCGTCCGGTCAGCCCCAGCATTTT. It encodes CAWSTQPSGQPQHF.

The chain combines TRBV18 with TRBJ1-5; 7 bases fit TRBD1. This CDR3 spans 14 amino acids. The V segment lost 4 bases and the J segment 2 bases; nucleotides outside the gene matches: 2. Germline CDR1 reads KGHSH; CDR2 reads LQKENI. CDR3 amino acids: CASSLGTGNQPQHF. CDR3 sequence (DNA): TGTGCCAGCTCACTCGGGACAGGCAATCAGCCCCAGCATTTT.

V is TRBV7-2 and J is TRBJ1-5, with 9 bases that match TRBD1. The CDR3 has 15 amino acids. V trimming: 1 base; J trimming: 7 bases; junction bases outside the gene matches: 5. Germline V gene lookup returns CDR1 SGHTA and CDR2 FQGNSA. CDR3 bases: TGTGCCAGCAGCTTAGGGACAGGGGATTGGCAGCCCCAGCATTTT. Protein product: CASSLGTGDWQPQHF.

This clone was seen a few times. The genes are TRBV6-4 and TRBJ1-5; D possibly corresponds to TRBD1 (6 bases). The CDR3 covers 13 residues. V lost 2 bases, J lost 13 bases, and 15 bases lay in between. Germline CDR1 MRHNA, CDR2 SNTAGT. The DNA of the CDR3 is TGTGCCAGCAGTGACGCTTTTGAAGGGGGACAGCATTTT. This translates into CASSDAFEGGQHF.

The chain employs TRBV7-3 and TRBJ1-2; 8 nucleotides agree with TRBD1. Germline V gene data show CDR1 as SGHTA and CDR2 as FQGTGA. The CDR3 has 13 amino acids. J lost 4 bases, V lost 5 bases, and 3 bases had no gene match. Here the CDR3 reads CASSQGAGYGYTF. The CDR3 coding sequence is TGTGCCAGCAGCCAGGGGGCGGGCTATGGCTACACCTTC.

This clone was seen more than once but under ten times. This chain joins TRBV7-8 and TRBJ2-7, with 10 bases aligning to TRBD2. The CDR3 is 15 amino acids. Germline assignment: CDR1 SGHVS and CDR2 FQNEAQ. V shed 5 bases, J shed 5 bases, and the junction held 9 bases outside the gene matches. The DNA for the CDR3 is TGTGCCAGCAGCCTAAAGCGGGGGGGCCTTGACGAGCAGTACTTC. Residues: CASSLKRGGLDEQYF.